This T cell receptor beta chain was observed in a study of identifying expanded T cells in peripheral blood. Germline V gene lookup returns CDR1 MGHRA and CDR2 YSYEKL. The length of the CDR3 is 15 residues. V lost 2 bases, J lost 2 bases, and 11 bases lay in between. Repertoires were generated with immunoSEQ multiplex PCR, while TCRdb's copy carries only in-frame clones and drops some. The data show 85,000 to 120,000 clones, approximately 88% seen once. The source is a person aged 18 to 75 in good health. The chain recombines TRBV4-1 with TRBJ2-3; D is perhaps TRBD1 (5 bases). The sample was blood. In DNA form, the CDR3 reads TGCGCCAGCAGCCAATGGGGCTTCAACACAGATACGCAGTATTTT. Its translation: CASSQWGFNTDTQYF.